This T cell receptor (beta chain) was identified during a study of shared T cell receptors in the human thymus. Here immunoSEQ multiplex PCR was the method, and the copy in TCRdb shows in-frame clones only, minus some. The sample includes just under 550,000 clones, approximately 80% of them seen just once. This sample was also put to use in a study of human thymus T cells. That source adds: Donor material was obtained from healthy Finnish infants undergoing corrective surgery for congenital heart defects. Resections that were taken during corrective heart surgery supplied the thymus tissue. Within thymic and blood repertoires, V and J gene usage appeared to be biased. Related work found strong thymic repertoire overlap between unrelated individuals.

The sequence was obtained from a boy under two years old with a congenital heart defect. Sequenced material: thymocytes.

As DNA, the CDR3 is TGCAGCGTTGTGCAGGGAAGCACAGATACGCAGTATTTT. It codes for CSVVQGSTDTQYF. This chain joins TRBV29-1 and TRBJ2-3, with D possibly matching TRBD1 (5 bases). The V end was cut by 4 bases, the J end by 0 bases, with 8 bases between. Germline assignment: CDR1 SQVTM and CDR2 ANQGSEA. This CDR3 is built from 13 residues.